Listed below are T cell receptor beta chains from one sample, sequenced in a study of PD-1 blockade in classical Hodgkin lymphoma. Here immunoSEQ multiplex PCR was the method, and the copy in TCRdb shows in-frame clones only, minus some. The sample shows some 84,000 clones, 80% to 95% of them seen only once. The source material was peripheral blood mononuclear cells (PBMCs), sampled before the second cycle of nivolumab. The source is a human donor with classical Hodgkin lymphoma. Both conserved end residues are part of each CDR3.

TRBV28,CASTQREPKFFGELFF
TRBV28,CASSSLGGRTEAFF
TRBV19,CATKGQGFYNEQFF
TRBV30,CAWKGYDNEQFF
TRBV5-1,CASSYPPGSGQAMNTEAFF
TRBV5-1,CASSFVRAEKLFF
TRBV9,CASSVDLNTEAFF
TRBV5-1,CASSSQTANTGELFF
TRBV27,CASSFLGSGYEQYF
TRBV25-1,CASRKTGSPRETQYF
TRBV21-1,CASSKVSDSGNTIYF
TRBV27,CASSPTSSGYEQFF
TRBV27,CASRNWLVSEGENDGYTF
TRBV13,CASTLVGSKPSNEQFF
TRBV28,CASSTGELFF
TRBV6-5,CASSYSMEWGTDTQYF
TRBV6-5,CASSFRAGELFF
TRBV6-4,CASIRCSYNEQFF
TRBV7-9,CASSSTGQGSDYGYTF
TRBV6-1,CASSDRGGATGNPNEKLFF
TRBV19,CASSGPHSGRNEQFF
TRBV7-2,CASSSTLESYYEQYF
TRBV27,CASSSTGTGLYGYTF
TRBV4-1,CAGGGLASSPPYNEQFF
TRBV29-1,CSVRTGGSQSSYEQYF
TRBV6-6,CASRRVRALEQYF
TRBV14,CASSLQGTGPIEVPAFF
TRBV11-3,CASSLDKSSYNEQFF
TRBV5-5,CASRPTGAGANVLTF
TRBV25-1,CASSPGQGSYEQYF
TRBV5-1,CASSLTGGTNTEAFF
TRBV7-9,CASSLAVAGGYTDTQYF
TRBV5-5,CASSPSQVGQYF
TRBV7-9,CASSMLLAGDAQYF
TRBV21-1,CASSKMGSNRVCGYTF
TRBV2,CASSEPAGLAGVRGAKNIQYF
TRBV5-6,CASSSHTGKGTSPLHF
TRBV29-1,CSVVRGSNTEAFF
TRBV2,CASSEGQGGFETQYF
TRBV27,CASRELSGNTIYF
TRBV27,CASSSTASGIGVYGYTF
TRBV9,CASSVEPSVIYNEQFF
TRBV6-5,CASSYGGGGYGYTF
TRBV5-1,CASSFVRDTEAFF
TRBV11-2,CASSSLAGMNEQYF
TRBV27,CASSLKGLDSYEQYF
TRBV27,CASSSGVLSSYEQYF
TRBV4-2,CASSQDRGMRIEAFF
TRBV30,CAWSTGGNQPQHF
TRBV28,CASSLTHGLAGSGELFF
TRBV28,CASTELAGFTSTDTQYF
TRBV5-4,CASSAVPGPRPYGYTF
TRBV30,CAWEQGGGNQPQHF
TRBV9,CASSVTGLTSGKLQDNEQFF
TRBV29-1,CSVGGGTNEKLFF
TRBV5-6,CASSLILQGPGVF
TRBV7-9,CASSPRLGPLLNPNMADF